A selection of T cell receptor beta chains follows, all from one sample in a study of blood T cell repertoires in COVID-19. Produced via immunoSEQ multiplex PCR; TCRdb's table is partial and in-frame only. Among roughly 250,000 clones listed, 75% to 90% were seen once. Material for sequencing was PBMCs or T cells enriched from blood (not recorded which). These TCRs come from a man aged 35 to 55 who had recovered from COVID-19. The CDR3 runs from the conserved cysteine through the conserved F or W. A D gene is named only where the DNA matches it firmly. Where a row states a size, it is once, few, many or the class of an expanded clone; other rows omit it.

V,size,J,D,DNA,CDR3
TRBV4-2,NA,TRBJ2-1,TRBD2,TGTGCCAGCAGCCAATTATCGGGGGGGCTCGACAATGAGCAGTTCTTC,CASSQLSGGLDNEQFF
TRBV7-8,NA,TRBJ2-2,TRBD2,TGTGCCAGCAGCCGGTTAGCGGGAGGAACCACCGGGGAGCTGTTTTTT,CASSRLAGGTTGELFF
TRBV5-4,NA,TRBJ1-1,NA,TGTGCCAGCAGCTACCGGGATTTTGGGAACACTGAAGCTTTCTTT,CASSYRDFGNTEAFF
TRBV9,NA,TRBJ2-7,TRBD2,TGTGCCAGCAGCGTAGCTGGGGGGGGTCACGAGCAGTACTTC,CASSVAGGGHEQYF
TRBV21-1,NA,TRBJ1-2,NA,TGTGCCAGCAGCAATCTGAACAGGGTAGGTGGCTACACCTTC,CASSNLNRVGGYTF
TRBV5-5,NA,TRBJ2-1,NA,TGTGCCAGCAGCTTGACTGTCTCCTCCTACAATGAGCAGTTCTTC,CASSLTVSSYNEQFF
TRBV25-1,NA,TRBJ2-1,NA,TGTGCCAGCAGTAGTCCGTTTAGAGGGGGAAGCAATGAGCAGTTCTTC,CASSSPFRGGSNEQFF
TRBV5-1,NA,TRBJ1-5,NA,TGCGCCAGCAGCTTCGGGGGTGGCAGTCAGCCCCAGCATTTT,CASSFGGGSQPQHF
TRBV4-1,NA,TRBJ1-5,TRBD1,TGCGCCAGCAGCCATTACACAGGGGTGTTAAGCAATCAGCCCCAGCATTTT,CASSHYTGVLSNQPQHF
TRBV28,NA,TRBJ2-2,NA,TGTGCCCTCGGCACGGGAACCTCGAACACCGGGGAGCTGTTTTTT,CALGTGTSNTGELFF
TRBV5-4,NA,TRBJ1-2,TRBD1,TGTGCCAGCAGCCCTGGACAGGAGAGGGGCTATGGCTACACCTTC,CASSPGQERGYGYTF
TRBV5-1,NA,TRBJ1-1,TRBD1,TGCGCCAGCAGTAACCGGGACAGGGGGACTGAAGCTTTCTTT,CASSNRDRGTEAFF
TRBV18,NA,TRBJ2-7,TRBD2,TGTGCCAGCTCTCCTTATAGCGGGAGCGTGGACGAGCAGTACTTC,CASSPYSGSVDEQYF
TRBV5-4,NA,TRBJ2-4,NA,TGTGCCAGCAGCGCAAACCAGGCCGCCAAAAACATTCAGTACTTC,CASSANQAAKNIQYF
TRBV5-4,NA,TRBJ2-1,TRBD2,TGTGCCAGCAGCTTGTTGAGCGGGAGGGCCCAAAATGAGCAGTTCTTC,CASSLLSGRAQNEQFF
TRBV6-5,NA,TRBJ1-2,NA,TGTGCCAGCAGTTTGACACCTTGGGCTAACTATGGCTACACCTTC,CASSLTPWANYGYTF
TRBV13,NA,TRBJ2-3,NA,TGTGCCAGCAGCTCCCCCAGAGGTGGGGAGGATACGCAGTATTTT,CASSSPRGGEDTQYF
TRBV5-5,NA,TRBJ1-2,NA,TGTGCCAGCAGCTCAGGGAACTATGGCTACACCTTC,CASSSGNYGYTF
TRBV19,NA,TRBJ2-1,NA,TGTGCCAGTAGTATAGAAGGAGGGGCTGGCTCCTACAATGAGCAGTTCTTC,CASSIEGGAGSYNEQFF
TRBV7-6,once,TRBJ2-5,TRBD1,TGTGCCAGCAGCGCGAGACAGGGGTCGAGTGAGACCCAGTACTTC,CASSARQGSSETQYF
TRBV6-1,NA,TRBJ1-5,NA,TGTGCCAGCAGTGAAGCGCTCCGGCAGCCCCAGCATTTT,CASSEALRQPQHF
TRBV13,few,TRBJ2-7,NA,TGTGCCAGCAGCTTAGGTGCCAGGGGCTACGAGCAGTACTTC,CASSLGARGYEQYF
TRBV29-1,NA,TRBJ1-2,TRBD1,TGCAGCGTTCCGGGACAGGGGAACTATGGCTACACCTTC,CSVPGQGNYGYTF
TRBV4-2,NA,TRBJ1-4,TRBD1,TGTGCCAGCAGCCAGAGAGCTACCGGGACAGGGGGCGGAAAACTGTTTTTT,CASSQRATGTGGGKLFF
TRBV2,NA,TRBJ1-4,NA,TGTGCCAGCAGTTTAGTAGGCGGAACGGAAAAACTGTTTTTT,CASSLVGGTEKLFF
TRBV13,NA,TRBJ2-7,TRBD1,TGTGCCAGCAGCTCGCCTATGACAGGGCACGAGCAGTACTTC,CASSSPMTGHEQYF
TRBV19,NA,TRBJ1-4,NA,TGTGCCAGTAGTATACGGGGGGCAGCTTATGAAAAACTGTTTTTT,CASSIRGAAYEKLFF
TRBV19,NA,TRBJ1-5,TRBD1,TGTGCCAGTAGTGCCCCTATAGGGACAGGGGGTTCGCGGCCCCAGCATTTT,CASSAPIGTGGSRPQHF